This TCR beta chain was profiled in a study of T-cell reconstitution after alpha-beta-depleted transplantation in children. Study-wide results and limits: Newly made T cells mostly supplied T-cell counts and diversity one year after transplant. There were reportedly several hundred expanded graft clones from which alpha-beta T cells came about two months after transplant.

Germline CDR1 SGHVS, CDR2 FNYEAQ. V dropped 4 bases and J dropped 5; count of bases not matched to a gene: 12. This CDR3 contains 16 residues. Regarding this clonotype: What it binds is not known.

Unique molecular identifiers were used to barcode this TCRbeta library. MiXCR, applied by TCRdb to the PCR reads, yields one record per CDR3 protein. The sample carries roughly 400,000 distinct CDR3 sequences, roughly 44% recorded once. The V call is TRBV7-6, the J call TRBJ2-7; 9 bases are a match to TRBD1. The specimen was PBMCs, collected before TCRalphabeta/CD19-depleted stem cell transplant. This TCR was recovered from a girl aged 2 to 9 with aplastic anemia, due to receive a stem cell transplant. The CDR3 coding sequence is TGTGCCAGCAGCTCTCCCCGGACAGGGGACCCCAACGAGCAGTACTTC. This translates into CASSSPRTGDPNEQYF. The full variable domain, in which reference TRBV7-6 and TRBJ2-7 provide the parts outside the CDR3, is GAGVSQSPRYKVTKRGQDVALRCDPISGHVSLYWYRQALGQGPEFLTYFNYEAQQDKSGLPNDRFSAERPEGSISTLTIQRTEQRDSAMYRCASSSPRTGDPNEQYFGPGTRLTVT.